This TCR beta chain was documented in a study of T cell repertoires in cytomegalovirus infection. Overall study context: In the study, CMV epitopes included recently identified HLA-C-restricted and well-studied HLA-B-restricted ones. Evidence of both CMV infection and a matching HLA type came from public TCR beta signatures.

Germline CDR1 and CDR2: GTSNPN and SVGIG (reference sequence). With V trimmed by 1 base and J by 3 bases, 8 bases remained unmatched. The CDR3 contains 16 residues. General study findings and limits: CMV carriers having the relevant HLA were flagged by cumulative public TCR beta family frequency. What dominated the ex vivo response were HLA-C-restricted CMV-specific TCR beta clonotypes.

Regarding this clonotype: Its antigen is not identified.

A single record per CDR3 protein comes from TCRdb applying MiXCR to the reads. The sample contains 380,000 or so distinct CDR3 sequences, about 34% of which appear only once. This sample comprised cultured PBMCs, obtained from culture after CMV antigen stimulation. V gene TRBV30 combines with J gene TRBJ1-5; 8 bases agree with TRBD1. The sequence was collected from a human donor in good health (CMV status not recorded). Some clones in this sample may be carry-over from other donors' samples. The CDR3 loop is CAWSEDRGLNNQPQHF. Here the CDR3 DNA reads TGTGCCTGGAGTGAAGACAGGGGTCTCAACAATCAGCCCCAGCATTTT.